The T cell receptor beta chain described here comes from a study of blood T cell repertoires in COVID-19. Study at large: The United States, Italy and Spain were the sources of the acute and convalescent COVID-19 samples. Sample material is recorded as cDNA or gDNA derived from T cells, B-cell-depleted T cells, or PBMCs.

Germline CDR1 reads KGHSH; CDR2 reads LQKENI. This CDR3 is 14 amino acids long. V was cut by 6 bases and J by 2 bases, with 13 bases left in between. Authors' analysis steps: Estimation of nucleated cell counts was performed using reference gene primer amplification. The repertoire was sequenced with immunoSEQ multiplex PCR; TCRdb's copy has only in-frame clones and lacks some. V, J and clone size derive from that table, while D and trimming were established from the DNA sequence. In the table there are some 340,000 clones, around 83% of which are singletons. The TCR was taken from a man younger than 40 with active or convalescent COVID-19. Sample: peripheral blood. The chain recombines TRBV18 with TRBJ1-2, with D uncertain. The CDR3 sequence is CASSLSGENYGYTF. The CDR3 coding sequence is TGTGCCAGCTCCCTCTCAGGTGAAAACTATGGCTACACCTTC.